Listed here are 32 T cell receptor beta chains from one sample, sequenced in a study of T cell repertoires in aging, cancer and after chemotherapy. Rearranged V-D-J TRB sequences were amplified with a mixed TRB-A/B primer pool. TCRdb processed the multiplex PCR reads anew with MiXCR; each CDR3 protein has one entry. The data show about 9,700 distinct CDR3 sequences, about 34% seen once. TCR beta rearrangements were amplified from peripheral blood genomic DNA. Material for sequencing was blood. These receptors were taken from a human donor in good health.

This clonotype was counted between two and nine times. V and J are TRBV12-3 or TRBV12-4 and TRBJ2-1; D is ambiguous. The CDR3 has 15 residues. V was trimmed by 4 bases and J by 0 bases, leaving 10 bases between them. CDR3 protein: CASSSTQSSYNEQFF. The CDR3 coding sequence is TGTGCCAGCAGTTCGACCCAGAGCTCCTACAATGAGCAGTTCTTC.

This clonotype was detected a few times. This chain links TRBV6-1 with TRBJ1-2, with TRBD1 as a possible D gene (5 bases). The CDR3 contains 15 residues. V was clipped by 4 bases and J by 4 bases, with 16 bases between them. Germline V gene sequence: CDR1 MNHNS, CDR2 SASEGT. CDR3 sequence (DNA): TGTGCCAGCAGTGCCCGGCTGGGGGGAGGCTATGGCTACACCTTC. Translation: CASSARLGGGYGYTF.

This clonotype was counted between two and nine times. The J gene is TRBJ2-2, the V gene TRBV6-5, with a possible D match to TRBD1 (6 bases). Trimming cost V 7 bases and J 5 bases, with 11 bases left between them. The CDR3 contains 13 residues. Germline CDR1 is MNHEY and CDR2 is SVGAGI. Here the CDR3 reads CASTNRETGELFF. Here the CDR3 DNA reads TGTGCCAGCACAAACAGGGAGACCGGGGAGCTGTTTTTT.

In this sample, this clonotype turned up a few times. This chain joins TRBV30 and TRBJ2-3; perhaps TRBD2 as D (6 bases). V lost 2 bases, J lost 0 bases, and 6 bases lay in between. This CDR3 has 13 amino acids. CDR1 and CDR2 from the germline V gene are GTSNPN and SVGIG (reference sequence). The CDR3 loop is CAWSSGSTDTQYF. The CDR3 nucleotides read TGTGCCTGGAGTAGCGGGAGCACAGATACGCAGTATTTT.

This clonotype was seen a handful of times. The rearrangement joins TRBV6-6 to TRBJ2-7, with 7 bases lining up with TRBD1. Germline trimming cut 8 bases from V and 0 bases from J; bases unmatched to any gene: 4. The CDR3 has 13 residues. Germline lookup yields CDR1 MNHNY and CDR2 SVGAGI (reference sequence). CDR3 loop: CASYGTASYEQYF. The CDR3, as DNA: TGTGCCAGCTACGGGACAGCCTCCTACGAGCAGTACTTC.

The sample holds a few counts of this clonotype. The chain combines TRBV13 with TRBJ2-3, with 7 bases lining up with TRBD1. Germline assignment: CDR1 PRHDT and CDR2 FYEKMQ (reference sequence). The CDR3 runs to 14 residues. V lost 2 bases and J lost 5; bases outside the gene matches: 4. Written as DNA, the CDR3 is TGTGCCAGCAGCTTACGGGCAGGGGGAGATACGCAGTATTTT. Translating it yields CASSLRAGGDTQYF.

By share, this clonotype counts as medium-sized. The J gene is TRBJ2-5, the V gene TRBV11-3; 8 nucleotides agree with TRBD1. V lost 6 bases to trimming and J lost 5 bases; unmatched junction nucleotides: 14. The CDR3 covers 16 residues. Germline CDR1 SGHNT, CDR2 YENEEA. The CDR3 sequence is CASRWTGRRAWETQYF. Here the CDR3 DNA reads TGTGCCAGCAGGTGGACAGGGAGACGAGCGTGGGAGACCCAGTACTTC.

The chain couples TRBV5-4 to TRBJ2-7; D is perhaps TRBD2 (5 bases). Germline values: CDR1 SGHNT, CDR2 YYREEE (reference sequence). Deletions cut 2 bases from V and 0 bases from J, with 15 bases between. CDR3 length: 16 residues. Here the CDR3 reads CASSFGPGMSSYEQYF. CDR3 DNA sequence: TGTGCCAGCAGCTTCGGTCCGGGGATGAGCTCCTACGAGCAGTACTTC.

The V gene is TRBV19, the J gene TRBJ1-2; D is undetermined. V was clipped by 9 bases and J by 8 bases, with 13 bases between them. The CDR3 covers 11 residues. In germline, CDR1 is LNHDA, CDR2 SQIVND (reference sequence). The CDR3 DNA is TGTGCCAGCGGCGGCAGCCTGGGCTACACCTTC. Protein: CASGGSLGYTF.

The V call is TRBV7-9, the J call TRBJ2-3; D is unresolved. This CDR3 contains 14 residues. CDR1 is SEHNR, CDR2 FQNEAQ, per germline (reference sequence). The germline V and J ends were trimmed by 5 bases and 0 bases, with 9 bases remaining between them. This CDR3 reads CASSPDGSTDTQYF. The CDR3 DNA follows: TGTGCCAGCAGCCCCGACGGGAGCACAGATACGCAGTATTTT.

On this clonotype: Germline and junction disagree at one end, which may indicate a read error. The chain has TRBV7-9 and TRBJ1-1, with D tentatively TRBD1 (5 bases). The germline gives CDR1 SEHNR, CDR2 FQNEAQ (reference sequence). There are 15 residues in the CDR3. Here the CDR3 reads CASSQDQGRNTEAFF. CDR3 DNA sequence: TGCGCCAGCAGCCAAGATCAGGGACGGAACACTGAAGCTTTCTTT.

This clonotype was recorded a few times. This chain joins TRBV30 and TRBJ2-5; a possible D gene is TRBD2 (6 bases). Trimming pared 3 bases from V and 0 bases from J, leaving 8 bases between. This CDR3 contains 13 residues. CDR1 GTSNPN and CDR2 SVGIG come from the germline V gene (reference sequence). CDR3: CAWSRDYQETQYF. The CDR3 nucleotides are TGTGCCTGGAGCCGGGACTACCAAGAGACCCAGTACTTC.

The V and J genes are TRBV27 and TRBJ1-2; 10 positions match TRBD1. Trimming removed 3 bases from V and 6 bases from J; junction bases left unmatched: 4. Germline assignment: CDR1 MNHEY and CDR2 SMNVEV (reference sequence). CDR3 length: 14 amino acids. The CDR3: CASSLGQGLHGYTF. CDR3 nucleotide sequence: TGTGCCAGCAGTTTGGGACAGGGGTTACATGGCTACACCTTC.

This clonotype occurred a few times. The genes are TRBV27 and TRBJ2-3, with D perhaps given as TRBD1 or TRBD2 (7 bases each). The V gene's germline CDR1 is MNHEY and CDR2 SMNVEV (reference sequence). CDR3 length: 17 amino acids. Trimming took off 6 bases at V and 0 bases at J, with 19 bases between the two ends. As DNA, the CDR3 is TGTGCCAGCAGGGGCAGGGGGGGATGGATAAGCACAGATACGCAGTATTTT. Amino acids: CASRGRGGWISTDTQYF.

This clonotype has only a few counts. V usage is TRBV6-6 and J usage is TRBJ2-7; D may be TRBD1 (5 bases). CDR3 size: 13 residues. Germline loops: CDR1 MNHNY, CDR2 SVGAGI (reference sequence). Trimming pared 5 bases from V and 5 bases from J, leaving 13 bases between. In nucleotides, the CDR3 is TGTGCCAGCAGTCGCCACGACAGAAACGAGCAGTACTTC. As protein: CASSRHDRNEQYF.

This clonotype was observed a handful of times. V usage is TRBV15 and J usage is TRBJ2-1, with TRBD2 identical over 11 bases. The CDR3 is 15 residues long. Losses at the gene ends were 4 bases for V and 3 bases for J; bases not matched to a gene: 2. Germline-derived CDR1 and CDR2 are LNHNV and YYDKDF (reference sequence). As DNA, the CDR3 is TGTGCCACCAGCAAACTAGCGGGAGACTACAATGAGCAGTTCTTC. It yields the protein CATSKLAGDYNEQFF.

In regard to this clonotype: A much larger clone differs from this one at a single base, so this may be a read error. The chain joins TRBV11-3 to TRBJ2-5; unclear D gene. This CDR3 is 14 amino acids long. The germline V gene has CDR1 SGHNT and CDR2 YENEEA. The CDR3: CVSSLDTVGETQYF. In DNA, the CDR3 is TGTGTCAGCAGCTTAGATACGGTGGGTGAGACCCAGTACTTC.

This clonotype has more than one count but fewer than ten. The genes are TRBV5-5 and TRBJ2-3, with a possible D match to TRBD1 (6 bases). V was cut by 4 bases and J by 3 bases, with 9 bases left in between. The CDR3 runs 13 residues. Germline V gene data show CDR1 as SGHKS and CDR2 as YYEKEE (reference sequence). The CDR3 nucleotides read TGTGCCAGCAGCCGCGACAGGACAGATACGCAGTATTTT. This encodes CASSRDRTDTQYF.

The genes are TRBV20-1 and TRBJ1-5; TRBD1 aligns across 8 bases. With V trimmed by 0 bases and J by 4 bases, 5 bases remained unmatched. The CDR3 loop spans 15 amino acids. Germline-derived CDR1 and CDR2 are DFQATT and SNEGSKA (reference sequence). This chain's CDR3 is CSARDVRTGNQPQHF. CDR3 coding DNA: TGCAGTGCTAGAGATGTCCGGACAGGGAATCAGCCCCAGCATTTT.

By frequency in the sample, this clonotype is medium-sized (0.01 to 0.1%). The J gene is TRBJ1-4, the V gene TRBV15; 7 bases map to TRBD1. Looked up from germline, CDR1 is LNHNV and CDR2 is YYDKDF (reference sequence). The length of the CDR3 is 15 residues. J gave up 6 bases and V 8 bases, and 12 bases lay outside the gene matches. The CDR3 DNA reads TGTGCCACCGGAGAAGGGGGCGCAGGCGATGAAAAACTGTTTTTT. Amino acid sequence: CATGEGGAGDEKLFF.

This clonotype is labeled medium-sized. The chain is built from TRBV15 and TRBJ2-1; D is ambiguous. Germline CDR1 reads LNHNV; CDR2 reads YYDKDF (reference sequence). Trimming took 1 base from V and 6 from J, leaving 4 bases between them. This CDR3 is 12 amino acids long. The CDR3 loop is CATSRALNEQFF. DNA for the CDR3: TGTGCCACCAGCAGAGCTCTCAATGAGCAGTTCTTC.

V gene TRBV6-5 combines with J gene TRBJ2-1; 11 positions match TRBD2. This CDR3 region has 15 residues. The V gene's germline CDR1 is MNHEY and CDR2 SVGAGI. V was pared by 4 bases and J by 6 bases, with 5 bases of the junction left unmatched. CDR3 nucleotides: TGTGCCAGCAGTTTAATAGCGGGAGGGTTCAATGAGCAGTTCTTC. It is translated as CASSLIAGGFNEQFF.

J is TRBJ2-7 and V is TRBV6-1, with unresolved D. CDR3 length: 12 amino acids. Trimming took 7 bases from V and 4 from J, leaving 11 bases between them. Germline CDR1 is MNHNS and CDR2 is SASEGT. The CDR3 DNA follows: TGTGCCAGCACCCCCGTGGGGTACGAGCAGTACTTC. Protein sequence: CASTPVGYEQYF.

To note about this clonotype: Possible read error: a much larger clone is one base away. Lacking the conserved final phenylalanine or tryptophan, this CDR3 likely reflects a read error. The chain couples TRBV29-1 to TRBJ1-2, with 9 bases aligning to TRBD1. The CDR3 covers 11 residues. Germline V gives CDR1 SQVTM, CDR2 ANQGSEA. J gave up 6 bases and V 7 bases, and 3 bases lay outside the gene matches. DNA for the CDR3: TGCAGCGGGGACAGGGTAGATGGCTACACCTAC. It is translated as CSGDRVDGYTY.

V is TRBV7-9 and J is TRBJ2-1; no firm D call. Per the germline V gene, CDR1 is SEHNR and CDR2 is FQNEAQ (reference sequence). The V end lost 3 bases, the J end lost 7 bases, and 16 bases lay between the germline ends. This CDR3 is 15 amino acids long. CDR3 sequence reads: CASSFRDSRVNEQFF. CDR3 DNA sequence: TGTGCCAGCAGCTTCCGAGACTCCAGAGTGAATGAGCAGTTCTTC.

The J gene is TRBJ1-1, the V gene TRBV6-5; no firm D call. The CDR3 is made up of 13 amino acids. In germline, CDR1 is MNHEY, CDR2 SVGAGI. V was trimmed by 5 bases and J by 3 bases, leaving 10 bases between them. In DNA form, the CDR3 reads TGTGCCAGCAGTCCTATGGGGTACACTGAAGCTTTCTTT. Amino acids: CASSPMGYTEAFF.

This clonotype was recorded once. The chain couples TRBV5-1 to TRBJ2-1; 10 bases match TRBD1. V shed 4 bases, J shed 4 bases, and the junction held 2 bases outside the gene matches. Germline CDR1 is SGHRS and CDR2 is YFSETQ. The CDR3 contains 14 residues. The CDR3 DNA reads TGCGCCAGCAGCAGGACAGGGGGATACAATGAGCAGTTCTTC. As protein: CASSRTGGYNEQFF.

This clonotype was picked up a small number of times. The rearrangement joins TRBV30 to TRBJ1-1; D not certain. Trimming took 4 bases from V and 5 from J, leaving 8 bases between them. This CDR3 is built from 11 residues. Germline CDR1 reads GTSNPN; CDR2 reads SVGIG (reference sequence). The CDR3 reads CAWTPRTEAFF. The CDR3 coding sequence is TGTGCCTGGACCCCTAGGACTGAAGCTTTCTTT.

This clonotype showed up just a few times. This rearrangement joins TRBV5-8 to TRBJ2-2; 11 bases agree with TRBD2. The V and J ends lost 4 bases and 4 bases, in that order; junction bases with no gene match: 6. Germline CDR1 and CDR2: SGHTS and YDEGEE. This CDR3 spans 16 amino acids. The CDR3 DNA is TGTGCCAGCAGCCCGGGACTAGCGGCGAGCACCGGGGAGCTGTTTTTT. Protein sequence: CASSPGLAASTGELFF.

In this sample, this clonotype turned up a few times. This sequence joins TRBV19 and TRBJ1-6; 7 nucleotides match TRBD1. The CDR3 loop spans 13 amino acids. Germline lookup yields CDR1 LNHDA and CDR2 SQIVND (reference sequence). V lost 7 bases to trimming and J lost 7 bases; unmatched junction nucleotides: 4. The DNA of the CDR3 is TGTGCCAGTAAACGACAGGGAAATTCACCCCTCCACTTT. It translates to CASKRQGNSPLHF.

In its sample, this clonotype was seen a few times. This chain connects TRBV19 to TRBJ1-4; D gene unclear. Germline V gene lookup returns CDR1 LNHDA and CDR2 SQIVND (reference sequence). The CDR3 consists of 14 residues. The V gene lost 5 bases and the J gene lost 2 bases, with 9 bases spanning the gap. This chain's CDR3 is CASSGPGTNEKLFF. The CDR3 DNA follows: TGTGCCAGTAGTGGGCCGGGGACTAATGAAAAACTGTTTTTT.

V gene TRBV12-3 or TRBV12-4 combines with J gene TRBJ2-5; TRBD1 matches at 7 bases. The CDR3 length is 13 residues. Losses at the gene ends were 7 bases for V and 4 bases for J; bases not matched to a gene: 6. The CDR3: CASKLTGRETQYF. The CDR3 DNA sequence: TGTGCCAGCAAACTGACAGGGCGAGAGACCCAGTACTTC.